The text below deals with one T cell receptor (beta chain). Its antigen is currently unknown. This sample was included in a study of shared clonotypes between healthy human individuals. Whole-study context: Researchers drew samples from two women and three men aged 18 to 49.

In the authors' methods: For the immunoSEQ data, sequences were junction-only without quality scores, so filtering differed. The protocol was immunoSEQ multiplex PCR, while the TCRdb copy is restricted to in-frame clones and leaves out a portion. V, J and clone size are taken as reported in that table, and D and trimming were inferred from the DNA itself. The sample has under 1,100,000 clones; around 76% are singletons. Study observations and caveats: Incomplete sequencing of sorted subsets was indicated by rarefaction despite large depth.

Losses at the gene ends were 6 bases for V and 6 bases for J; bases not matched to a gene: 7. The germline gives CDR1 ENHRY, CDR2 SYGVKD. This CDR3 is 13 amino acids long. The chain carries TRBV10-3 and TRBJ1-1, with 7 bases aligning to TRBD1. The sequence came from a man between 18 and 29 years old in good health. The sequenced sample consisted of memory CD4+ T cells sorted from blood. Subset defined: CD45RA-negative fraction. CDR3 loop: CAIRPGGTSEAFF. The CDR3 bases are TGTGCCATCAGACCAGGGGGTACGTCTGAAGCTTTCTTT.